Reported below is one TCR beta chain. The antigen is not known. This specimen belongs to a study of cytomegalovirus exposure and HLA in healthy donors. Study at large: The study placed 70% to 90% of its approximately 360 genotyped donors in the Caucasian-associated ancestry cluster. The study, taken as a whole, reports: Altogether, 164 TCR beta chains were recorded as cytomegalovirus-associated. Per published accounts, TCR beta sequences correctly predicted the HLA-A and HLA-B alleles of most subjects.

The PCR made use of 60 Vbeta and 13 Jbeta primers. The data were produced by immunoSEQ multiplex PCR, yet TCRdb's version contains in-frame clones alone and is incomplete. The sample carries roughly 170,000 clones, around 83% recorded once. The clonotype comes from a man aged 45-65 years in good health and CMV-seronegative. The sample comprised PBMCs.

This CDR3 is CAWSGGQGVSYEQYF. The CDR3 nucleotides are TGTGCCTGGAGTGGCGGACAGGGGGTATCATACGAGCAGTACTTC. V and J are TRBV30 and TRBJ2-7; 10 positions agree with TRBD1. The V gene end was trimmed by 1 base and the J gene end by 4 bases; junction bases not matched to a gene: 7. The germline gives CDR1 GTSNPN, CDR2 SVGIG (reference sequence). The CDR3 runs to 15 residues.